This TCR beta chain was captured by sequencing in a study of cytomegalovirus exposure and HLA in healthy donors. V lost 2 bases and J lost 3; bases outside the gene matches: 7. CDR3 length: 15 residues. Per germline, CDR1 MNHEY and CDR2 SMNVEV (reference sequence). General study results and limits: V- and J-gene trimming of TCR beta was linked (in a later analysis) to a missense DCLRE1C variant. There were several of the most significant clusters that appeared linked to common viral pathogens in a later analysis.

Comments on this clone: Its antigen is not known.

PCR was performed using 60 Vbeta and 13 Jbeta primers. Some clones are missing from TCRdb's copy, which holds only in-frame ones; the method was immunoSEQ multiplex PCR. The sample includes around 150,000 clones, over 75% of them seen just once. The source material was PBMCs. The V and J genes are TRBV27 and TRBJ2-7; 7 bases agree with TRBD2. The clonotype was recovered from a man aged 25-45 years in good health and CMV-seropositive. As DNA, the CDR3 is TGTGCCAGCAGTTTAAGTATGGGCGGGGGCTACGAGCAGTACTTC. Residues: CASSLSMGGGYEQYF.